The text below deals with one TCR beta chain. Its antigen specificity is not known. Per-nucleotide qualities are absent, and no much larger clonotype sits a single base away. The CDR3 starts with the cysteine, ends with the phenylalanine, and has 14 residues. Of all the DNA, just the CDR3 is kept, 42 bases in frame from base 1. Trimming takes 7 bases from V and 0 bases from J, and the germline ends sit 10 bases apart. In the germline V gene, CDR1 corresponds to MDHEN and CDR2 to SYDVKM. The sample is drawn from a study of Ad26.COV2.S vaccination and SARS-CoV-2 variants (dated by TCRdb to the early 2020s). Background for the entire study: Donors in the vaccine arm were drawn from COV1001, a multicentre, randomized, double-blind, placebo-controlled phase I-IIa trial testing Ad26.COV2.S in healthy adults. Dosing of Ad26.COV2.S was intramuscular, at either 5x10^10 or 1x10^11 viral particles, delivered as one shot or as two shots spaced 56 days apart. Sequencing of the TCRbeta repertoire served to evaluate the specificity and breadth of SARS-CoV-2-reactive T cell receptors following Ad26.COV2.S vaccination. The TCR-sequenced set comprised approximately 32 samples: around 20 Ad26.COV2.S vaccine recipients, 5 placebo recipients and 8 SARS-CoV-2 convalescent individuals. Trial participants were randomized into five groups of five, in which low-dose or high-dose Ad26.COV2.S was given once or twice, or placebo was given on both occasions. Throughout the experiments and outcome assessment, investigators stayed blinded to trial group allocation. Here is what the overall study found, with its caveats: The study was not powered to compare responses between vaccine doses or regimens. Comparable non-spike TCR breadth was observed between vaccine and placebo recipients, consistent with only spike being contained in the vaccine. After vaccination, substantial breadth of spike-specific CD8+ and CD4+ T cell responses was reported. The authors noted that total T cell responses may have been underestimated by the TCR breadth and depth analyses. Higher spike-specific TCR breadth was observed in Ad26.COV2.S recipients than in placebo recipients (P = 0.0014).

This specimen's treatment or condition label, per the study, means: around 19 received Ad26.COV2.S at low or high dose, single or two shots; about 5 received placebo; per-sample allocation not given. Repertoires of vaccine and placebo recipients were sequenced from samples taken on day 63 after the first injection. Between 29 July and 7 August 2020, Cohort 1b enrolled about two dozen adults aged 18-55 years at one site in Boston, USA. Ad26.COV2.S was a replication-incompetent adenovirus type 26 vector expressing a prefusion-stabilized SARS-CoV-2 spike protein from the original Wuhan strain. TCRbeta CDR3 regions were sequenced with the immunoSEQ Assay. After extraction, genomic DNA underwent amplification by bias-controlled multiplex PCR, followed by high-throughput sequencing. Per the authors' processing: To quantify the absolute abundance of every unique TCRbeta CDR3 region, sequences were collapsed and filtered. Usable DNA was measured by amplifying reference genes present in all nucleated cells, and TCRbeta template counts were normalized to that usable DNA to estimate T cell fraction. Repertoire TCRs were annotated as SARS-CoV-2-specific by exact matching of V gene, CDR3 amino acid sequence and J gene to a known reactive TCR set. The reference SARS-CoV-2 TCR set came from MIRA and was filtered for enrichment in COVID-19-positive ImmuneCODE repertoires, removing public or cross-reactive TCRs. Drawing on the MIRA antigens, annotated TCRs were analysed further at the level of specific ORF or position within ORF. Breadth was defined as the number of annotated unique rearrangements divided by the total number of unique productive rearrangements, and depth was defined as the summed frequency of the annotated unique rearrangements. TCR breadth was compared between groups using two-sided Wilcoxon rank-sum tests. TCRdb re-hosts the immuneACCESS table, in-frame sequences only. Its copies lack some clones; in the studies checked, an unresolved V gene accounts for under half of them, and the cause for the rest is not known. Clonal size and the V and J genes are those of that table, whereas D and trimming came from the DNA. The sample has about 420,000 clones on record, roughly 90% of them singletons. The leading ten clones occupy 3.5% to 4% of the sample.

The clonotype originates from a person between 18 and 65 years old who received the Ad26.COV2.S COVID-19 vaccine or a placebo. The chain joins TRBV28 to TRBJ1-5, with the D gene uncertain. Sequencing was performed on peripheral blood, taken in a trial of Ad26.COV2.S vaccine versus placebo. The CDR3 region has the sequence CASKYMDSNQPQHF. DNA sequence: TGTGCCAGCAAGTACATGGATAGCAATCAGCCCCAGCATTTT.